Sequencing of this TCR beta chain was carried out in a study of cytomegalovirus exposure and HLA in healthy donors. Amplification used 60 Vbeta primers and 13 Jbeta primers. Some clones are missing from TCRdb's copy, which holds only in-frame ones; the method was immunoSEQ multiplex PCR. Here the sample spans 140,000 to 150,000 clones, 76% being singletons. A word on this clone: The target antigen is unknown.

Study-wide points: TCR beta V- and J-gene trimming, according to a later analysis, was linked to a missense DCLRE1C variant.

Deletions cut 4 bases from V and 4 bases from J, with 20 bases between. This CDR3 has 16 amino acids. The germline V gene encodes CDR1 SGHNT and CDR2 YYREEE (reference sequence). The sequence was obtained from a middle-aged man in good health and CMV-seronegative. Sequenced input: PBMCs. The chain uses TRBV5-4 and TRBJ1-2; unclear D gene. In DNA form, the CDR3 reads TGTGCCAGCAGCCCGGAGGTGGGTGCTACCTTCTATGGCTACACCTTC. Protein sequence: CASSPEVGATFYGYTF.